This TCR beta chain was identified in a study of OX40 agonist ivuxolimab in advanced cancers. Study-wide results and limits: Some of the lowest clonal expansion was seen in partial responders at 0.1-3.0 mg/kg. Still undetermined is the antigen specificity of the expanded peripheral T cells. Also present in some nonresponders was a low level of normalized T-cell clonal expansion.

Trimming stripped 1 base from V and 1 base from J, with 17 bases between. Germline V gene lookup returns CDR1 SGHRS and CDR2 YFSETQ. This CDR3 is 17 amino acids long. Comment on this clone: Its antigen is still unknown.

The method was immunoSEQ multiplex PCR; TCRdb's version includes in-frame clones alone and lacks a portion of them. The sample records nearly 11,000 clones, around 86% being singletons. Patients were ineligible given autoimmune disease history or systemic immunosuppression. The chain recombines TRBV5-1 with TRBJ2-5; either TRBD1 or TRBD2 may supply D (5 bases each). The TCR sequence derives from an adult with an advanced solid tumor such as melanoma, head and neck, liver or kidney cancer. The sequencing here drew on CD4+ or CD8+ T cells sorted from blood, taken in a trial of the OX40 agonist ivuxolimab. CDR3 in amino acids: CASSLYRTPWLQETQYF. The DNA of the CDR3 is TGCGCCAGCAGCTTGTACAGGACTCCGTGGCTCCAAGAGACCCAGTACTTC.